This T cell receptor beta chain originates from a study of glioma-infiltrating T cells. Using RNA template, CDR3s of TCR alpha and beta were amplified with iRepertoire arm-PCR. Tissue mRNA or PBMC total RNA, about 85-400 ng, went into one-step reverse transcription and amplification. TCRdb analysed the multiplex PCR reads with MiXCR anew, one entry per CDR3 protein. The table shows around 93,000 distinct CDR3 sequences, with approximately 40% occurring only once. The germline V and J ends were trimmed by 7 bases and 3 bases, with 9 bases remaining between them. CDR3 size: 12 residues. Study conclusions and caveats: Non-neoplastic patients had below-expected tissue-blood divergence, while all gliomas exceeded expectation. Tissue and blood shared very few CDR3 sequences.

This clonotype was recorded at least ten times. Its target is not known. The chain recombines TRBV12-3 or TRBV12-4 with TRBJ2-5; D unclear. The source of this sequence is a human donor with low-grade glioma or glioblastoma, undergoing nonglioma brain surgery, or in good health (not recorded which). The material sequenced was glioma tissue, nonneoplastic brain tissue, or PBMCs (not recorded which). The CDR3 DNA sequence: TGTGCCAGCAAGGCAGGAAAAGAGACCCAGTACTTC. Translating it yields CASKAGKETQYF.